This TCR beta chain is from a study of blood T cell repertoires in COVID-19. This CDR3 has 15 residues. From germline, CDR1 is LGHNA and CDR2 YSLEER. Trimming left V 1 base short and J 7 bases short, with 16 bases between. The table came from immunoSEQ multiplex PCR; TCRdb's copy has only in-frame clones and leaves some out. The sample carries about 190,000 clones, 84% recorded once. The chain has TRBV4-3 and TRBJ1-1, with unresolved D. The TCR was taken from a woman aged 25-40 years who had been exposed to COVID-19. The sequenced sample was PBMCs or T cells enriched from blood (not recorded which). The CDR3 DNA sequence: TGCGCCAGCAGCCAAGGGACCTTTTCGCGGGATGAAGCTTTCTTT. Residues: CASSQGTFSRDEAFF.